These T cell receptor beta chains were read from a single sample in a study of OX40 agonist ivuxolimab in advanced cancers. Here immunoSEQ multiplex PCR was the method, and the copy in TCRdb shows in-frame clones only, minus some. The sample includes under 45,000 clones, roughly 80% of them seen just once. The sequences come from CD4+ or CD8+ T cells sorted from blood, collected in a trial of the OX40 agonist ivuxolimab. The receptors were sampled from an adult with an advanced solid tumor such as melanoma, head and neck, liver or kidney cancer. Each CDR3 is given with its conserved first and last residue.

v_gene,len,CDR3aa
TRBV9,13,CASSVVSTGELFF
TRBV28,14,CASSLTQFDTEAFF
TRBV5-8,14,CASSPDRGAGEAFF
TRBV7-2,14,CASSQTGRPAEQYF
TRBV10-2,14,CASSDTRSYNEQFF
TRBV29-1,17,CSVPLQGSGLLYNEQFF
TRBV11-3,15,CASSSGTGRSYEQYF
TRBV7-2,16,CASSPRLAGGTDTQYF
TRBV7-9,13,CASSLVGNTEAFF
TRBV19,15,CASTPRDRSNQPQHF
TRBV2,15,CASSETLDSIYGYTF
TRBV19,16,CASTDIPGGINQPQHF
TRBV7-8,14,CASSLGTPGYEQYF